This T cell receptor beta chain was retrieved from a study of graft-versus-host responses after intestinal transplantation. Study-level findings and limits: There was an association between peak levels of circulating GvH clones and early post-transplant HvG declines. Recipient-marrow GvH clones were detected, some having first appeared in ileum or blood.

Graft tissue was processed to release intraepithelial and lamina propria lymphocytes. As regards this clone: No antigen is known for it.

Data came from immunoSEQ multiplex PCR; TCRdb stores just in-frame clones and leaves some out. The sample has about 8,000 clones, roughly two thirds seen once. V lost 5 bases and J lost 4, with 14 bases in between. The CDR3 sequence is 14 residues long. The germline V gene has CDR1 MNHEY and CDR2 SVGAGI. This sequence originates from a human patient who received an intestinal transplant, so some T cells may come from the graft donor. V and J are TRBV6-5 and TRBJ1-2; unclear D gene. The sample here was ileum tissue, taken 450 to 480 days after transplant. The CDR3 protein is CASSEETSPYGYTF. The CDR3 region has the DNA TGTGCCAGCAGTGAAGAAACTTCCCCCTATGGCTACACCTTC.